This T cell receptor beta chain was obtained from a study of T cell repertoires in cytomegalovirus infection. On the study more broadly: A matching HLA type, together with CMV infection, was signaled by public TCR beta signatures. Broader study findings: Individuals carrying CMV plus the relevant HLA were identified by cumulative frequency of public TCR beta families.

TCRdb reanalysed the reads using MiXCR and keeps one entry per CDR3 protein. The data show roughly 280,000 distinct CDR3 sequences, roughly 9% seen once. The V end lost 3 bases, the J end lost 0 bases, and 11 bases lay between the germline ends. From germline, CDR1 is DFQATT and CDR2 SNEGSKA (reference sequence). The CDR3 runs 14 residues. Ten or more counts support this clonotype. No antigen is known for it. This clonotype was sampled from a human donor in good health (CMV status not recorded). Some clones in this sample may be carry-over from other donors' samples. Sequencing was done on a sample of PBMCs. The chain combines TRBV20-1 with TRBJ1-1; D remains ambiguous. The CDR3 spells CSARVGRLNTEAFF. The CDR3 nucleotides read TGCAGTGCTAGGGTTGGCAGGCTGAACACTGAAGCTTTCTTT.